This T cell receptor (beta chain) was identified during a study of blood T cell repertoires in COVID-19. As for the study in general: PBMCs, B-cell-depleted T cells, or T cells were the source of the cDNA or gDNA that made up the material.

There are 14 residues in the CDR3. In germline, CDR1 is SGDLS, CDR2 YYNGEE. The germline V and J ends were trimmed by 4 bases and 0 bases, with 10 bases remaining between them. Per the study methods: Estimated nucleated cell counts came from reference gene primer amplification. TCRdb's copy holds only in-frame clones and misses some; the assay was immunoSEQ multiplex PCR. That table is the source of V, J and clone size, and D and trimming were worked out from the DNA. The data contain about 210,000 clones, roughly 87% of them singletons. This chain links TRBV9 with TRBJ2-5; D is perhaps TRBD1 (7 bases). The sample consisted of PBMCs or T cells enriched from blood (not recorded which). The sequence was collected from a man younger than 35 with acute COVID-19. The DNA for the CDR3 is TGTGCCAGCAGCCCCAGGGGGGACCAAGAGACCCAGTACTTC. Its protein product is CASSPRGDQETQYF.